The 29 T cell receptor beta chains reported below all come from one sample, sequenced in a study of prognosis after radiotherapy for stage I lung cancer. Genomic DNA provided the template from which TCR beta CDR3 was amplified by two-round multiplex PCR. Primers (each specific to one TRBV or TRBJ gene) were used in first-round PCR. Via MiXCR, TCRdb re-called the multiplex PCR reads, giving one row per CDR3 protein. Found here are more than 30,000 distinct CDR3 sequences, around 40% of them singletons; the top ten hold 15% to 19%. This specimen consisted of PBMCs, obtained before or after stereotactic body radiation therapy (not recorded which). All receptors derive from a donor aged 50 or older with non-small cell lung cancer.

This clonotype was found many times. The genes are TRBV12-3 or TRBV12-4 and TRBJ1-1, with TRBD1 matching over 7 bases. This CDR3 is built from 17 residues. The trim removed 0 bases at V and 5 bases at J, leaving 12 bases unmatched. This CDR3 is CASSLAWSGGQGTEAFF. In nucleotides, the CDR3 is TGTGCCAGCAGTTTAGCCTGGTCAGGGGGGCAGGGGACTGAAGCTTTCTTT.

There are many counts of this clonotype. The chain recombines TRBV19 with TRBJ1-2, with D tentatively TRBD1 (5 bases). Germline V gene lookup returns CDR1 LNHDA and CDR2 SQIVND (reference sequence). CDR3 size: 13 residues. V was clipped by 8 bases and J by 0 bases, with 10 bases between them. The CDR3 DNA is TGTGCCAGTTCTGACAGATCTAACTATGGCTACACCTTC. Translating gives CASSDRSNYGYTF. Drawing the rest from reference TRBV19 and TRBJ1-2, the complete variable domain is DGGITQSPKYLFRKEGQNVTLSCEQNLNHDAMYWYRQDPGQGLRLIYYSQIVNDFQKGDIAEGYSVSREKKESFPLTVTSAQKNPTAFYLCASSDRSNYGYTFGSGTRLTVV.

About this clonotype: A far bigger clonotype differs at one base, so this is likely a read error. The V gene is TRBV6-9, the J gene TRBJ2-1; 8 positions match TRBD2. Germline lookup yields CDR1 MNHGY and CDR2 SVAAGI. J gave up 12 bases and V 4 bases, and 11 bases lay outside the gene matches. The CDR3 sequence is 14 residues long. The CDR3 DNA reads as TGTGCCAGCAGTTCCTTCGGGAGCGGGGGTGGGCAGTTCTTC. It encodes CASSSFGSGGGQFF.

Remarks on this clonotype: It may be a read error: a sequence one base away is much more abundant. The CDR3 DNA reads TGTGCCAGCAGCCCCGTCCCGGGGGACACCGGGGAGCTGTTTTTT. Translated, it gives CASSPVPGDTGELFF. This chain uses TRBV5-6 with TRBJ2-2; a possible D gene is TRBD2 (6 bases). V lost 4 bases and J 3 bases, leaving 13 bases between the germline ends. This CDR3 has 15 residues. Germline assignment: CDR1 SGHDT and CDR2 YYEEEE.

This clonotype was seen many times. A read error may account for a junction end that differs from germline. The chain carries TRBV28 and TRBJ2-1; D gene unclear. The CDR3 totals 15 residues. CDR1 and CDR2 (germline): MDHEN, SYDVKM. This CDR3 is CVSSIPGVKRNEQFF. The CDR3 DNA is TGTGTCAGCAGTATACCGGGCGTCAAAAGGAATGAGCAGTTCTTC. Based on the CDR3 plus reference TRBV28 and TRBJ2-1, the full variable domain is DVKVTQSSRYLVKRTGEKVFLECVQDMDHENMFWYRQDPGLGLRLIYFSYDVKMKEKGDIPEGYSVSREKKERFSLILESASTNQTSMYLCVSSIPGVKRNEQFFGPGTRLTVL.

The J gene is TRBJ1-6, the V gene TRBV6-1, with 9 bases aligning to TRBD1. The CDR3 runs 14 residues. Germline V gene data show CDR1 as MNHNS and CDR2 as SASEGT. J lost 8 bases, V lost 6 bases, and 5 bases had no gene match. CDR3 bases: TGTGCCAGCAGACCGGGACAGGGAGATTCACCCCTCCACTTT. Amino acid sequence: CASRPGQGDSPLHF.

The V and J genes are TRBV4-1 and TRBJ2-7, with D possibly TRBD2 on 5 matching bases. Germline V gene lookup returns CDR1 MGHRA and CDR2 YSYEKL. The CDR3 is made up of 17 amino acids. V was trimmed by 2 bases and J by 0 bases, leaving 17 bases between them. The CDR3 sequence is CASSQPPPGIGSYEQYF. CDR3 bases: TGCGCCAGCAGCCAACCCCCCCCGGGAATTGGCTCCTACGAGCAGTACTTC.

The chain carries TRBV28 and TRBJ2-2; no reliable D call. Germline lookup yields CDR1 MDHEN and CDR2 SYDVKM. Trimming removed 5 bases from V and 4 bases from J, with 8 bases in between. This CDR3 has 13 residues. The CDR3 DNA reads as TGTGCCAGCAGTCTCCCTCCCACCGGGGAGCTGTTTTTT. Residues: CASSLPPTGELFF.

The sample holds many counts of this clonotype. The chain is built from TRBV9 and TRBJ2-6; maybe TRBD1 (5 bases). Trimming took off 0 bases at V and 2 bases at J, with 6 bases between the two ends. The CDR3 is made up of 15 amino acids. From germline, CDR1 is SGDLS and CDR2 YYNGEE. The CDR3 region has the DNA TGTGCCAGCAGCGTAGAAGGGGCTGGGGCCAACGTCCTGACTTTC. It codes for CASSVEGAGANVLTF.

In its sample, this clonotype was seen many times. The CDR3 DNA reads as TGTGCCAGCAGCTTTCACCCTAGTGAGACCCAGTACTTC. Encoded protein: CASSFHPSETQYF. This rearrangement joins TRBV7-6 to TRBJ2-5, with no clear D. The germline gives CDR1 SGHVS, CDR2 FNYEAQ. Trimming pared 3 bases from V and 5 bases from J, leaving 10 bases between. The CDR3 is 13 residues long.

This clonotype appeared many times. The chain recombines TRBV5-1 with TRBJ2-3; D uncertain. V gave up 0 bases and J gave up 0 bases, with 5 bases separating them. This CDR3 spans 14 amino acids. Germline V gene lookup returns CDR1 SGHRS and CDR2 YFSETQ. The DNA for the CDR3 is TGCGCCAGCAGCTTGGCCGTTAGCACAGATACGCAGTATTTT. It yields the protein CASSLAVSTDTQYF. The full variable domain, with the rest looked up from reference TRBV5-1 and TRBJ2-3, is KAGVTQTPRYLIKTRGQQVTLSCSPISGHRSVSWYQQTPGQGLQFLFEYFSETQRNKGNFPGRFSGRQFSNSRSEMNVSTLELGDSALYLCASSLAVSTDTQYFGPGTRLTVL.

As regards this clonotype: Sequence at one end of the junction differs from germline and may be a read error. This rearrangement joins TRBV5-1 to TRBJ2-2; TRBD2 is a possible D gene (5 bases). Germline loops: CDR1 SGHRS, CDR2 YFSETQ. The CDR3 consists of 14 residues. The CDR3, as DNA: TGCGCCAGCAGCTTGGGGAGTGGGCCCGGGGAGCTGTTCTTT. As protein: CASSLGSGPGELFF.

In this sample, this clonotype turned up many times. The gene calls are TRBV20-1 and TRBJ2-7, with 8 positions matching TRBD2. V shed 4 bases and J 4 bases; nucleotides not matched to a gene: 9. Germline V lookup: CDR1 DFQATT, CDR2 SNEGSKA (reference sequence). This CDR3 has 14 residues. The DNA for the CDR3 is TGCAGTGCTAATGCCGGGACTAGGCCATACGAGCAGTACTTC. Translated: CSANAGTRPYEQYF.

This clonotype has at least ten counts. The gene calls are TRBV5-1 and TRBJ1-1, with 7 bases fitting TRBD1. The CDR3 is made up of 16 amino acids. Germline CDR1 reads SGHRS; CDR2 reads YFSETQ. V trimming: 4 bases; J trimming: 3 bases; junction bases outside the gene matches: 12. The CDR3 sequence: CASSTRGARGDTEAFF. CDR3 nucleotide sequence: TGCGCCAGCAGCACCCGAGGCGCCAGGGGGGACACTGAAGCTTTCTTT.

The chain uses TRBV20-1 and TRBJ1-5, with 7 bases fitting TRBD1. In germline, CDR1 is DFQATT, CDR2 SNEGSKA (reference sequence). The V and J ends lost 6 bases and 6 bases, in that order; junction bases with no gene match: 11. The CDR3 runs 14 residues. The CDR3 nucleotides are TGCAGTGCCGGGATAGGGGGCGGCCCTCAGCCCCAGCATTTT. It yields the protein CSAGIGGGPQPQHF.

This clonotype was counted once. The junction differs from germline at one of its ends, possibly a read error. V gene TRBV6-1 combines with J gene TRBJ1-6; unclear D gene. Germline V CDR1 and CDR2: MNHNS, SASEGT. CDR3 size: 14 residues. The CDR3, as DNA: TGTGCCAGCAGTGGGCGGTCGTTTAATTCAACCCTCCAATTT. It specifies CASSGRSFNSTLQF.

The chain uses TRBV28 and TRBJ2-2; D not resolved. The germline CDR1 and CDR2 sequences are MDHEN and SYDVKM. The CDR3 spans 12 residues. Trimming took off 6 bases at V and 7 bases at J, with 9 bases between the two ends. The CDR3 protein is CASSRLFGELFF. CDR3 in DNA: TGTGCCAGCAGCCGCCTCTTCGGGGAGCTGTTTTTT. The full variable domain, rest sourced from reference TRBV28 and TRBJ2-2, is DVKVTQSSRYLVKRTGEKVFLECVQDMDHENMFWYRQDPGLGLRLIYFSYDVKMKEKGDIPEGYSVSREKKERFSLILESASTNQTSMYLCASSRLFGELFFGEGSRLTVL.

This clonotype was found many times. V and J are TRBV5-1 and TRBJ1-1; D unresolved. Looked up from germline, CDR1 is SGHRS and CDR2 is YFSETQ. The V end lost 0 bases, the J end lost 1 base, and 13 bases lay between the germline ends. CDR3 length equals 16 residues. CDR3 in DNA: TGCGCCAGCAGCTTGGGGGGTACCGGCGGGAACACTGAAGCTTTCTTT. Protein: CASSLGGTGGNTEAFF. Together with reference TRBV5-1 and TRBJ1-1, the CDR3 gives the full variable domain: KAGVTQTPRYLIKTRGQQVTLSCSPISGHRSVSWYQQTPGQGLQFLFEYFSETQRNKGNFPGRFSGRQFSNSRSEMNVSTLELGDSALYLCASSLGGTGGNTEAFFGQGTRLTVV.

In this sample, this clonotype turned up once. This chain connects TRBV2 to TRBJ2-2; D is unclear. CDR3 length: 13 residues. Germline values: CDR1 SNHLY, CDR2 FYNNEI. Trimming pared 6 bases from V and 6 bases from J, leaving 11 bases between. Written as DNA, the CDR3 is TGTGCCAGCAGACCTACTTGGGCCGGGGAGCTGTTTTTT. It encodes CASRPTWAGELFF. Variable domain in full (rest from reference TRBV2 and TRBJ2-2): EPEVTQTPSHQVTQMGQEVILRCVPISNHLYFYWYRQILGQKVEFLVSFYNNEISEKSEIFDDQFSVERPDGSNFTLKIRSTKLEDSAMYFCASRPTWAGELFFGEGSRLTVL.

This clonotype was recorded at least ten times. The chain couples TRBV5-6 to TRBJ2-7; 8 nucleotides align to TRBD1. After removal of 2 bases from V and 1 base from J, the junction contained 2 bases not matched to a gene. Germline CDR1 is SGHDT and CDR2 is YYEEEE. This CDR3 has 14 residues. In nucleotides, the CDR3 is TGTGCCAGCAGCTTTCGGGACAGGTCCTACGAGCAGTACTTC. Encoded protein: CASSFRDRSYEQYF.

With respect to this clonotype: A far bigger clonotype differs at one base, so this is likely a read error. The chain joins TRBV6-4 to TRBJ2-3; D remains ambiguous. Germline V gene sequence: CDR1 MRHNA, CDR2 SNTAGT. CDR3 length: 14 amino acids. V was trimmed by 8 bases and J by 2 bases, leaving 14 bases between them. CDR3 bases: TGTGCCAGCGGCATGTTCGGAACCACAGATACGCAGTATTTT. It codes for CASGMFGTTDTQYF.

The chain combines TRBV6-9 with TRBJ2-7; the match to TRBD1 covers 9 bases. The CDR3 is 17 amino acids. The junction had 10 bases not matched to a gene; V was cut back by 1 base and J by 3 bases. Germline CDR1 reads MNHGY; CDR2 reads SVAAGI. The CDR3 spells CASSYWTGVAISYEQYF. CDR3 nucleotide sequence: TGTGCCAGCAGTTATTGGACAGGGGTCGCGATAAGCTACGAGCAGTACTTC.

This clonotype showed up many times. The chain employs TRBV11-1 and TRBJ2-1; 14 nucleotides align to TRBD2. The junction had 5 bases not matched to a gene; V was cut back by 5 bases and J by 8 bases. CDR3 length equals 15 residues. The V gene's germline CDR1 is SGHAT and CDR2 FQDESV (reference sequence). CDR3 residues: CASSEGLAGGDEQFF. DNA for the CDR3: TGTGCCAGCAGCGAAGGACTAGCGGGGGGCGATGAGCAGTTCTTC. Combining the CDR3 with reference TRBV11-1 and TRBJ2-1 gives the whole variable domain EAEVAQSPRYKITEKSQAVAFWCDPISGHATLYWYRQILGQGPELLVQFQDESVVDDSQLPKDRFSAERLKGVDSTLKIQPAELGDSAMYLCASSEGLAGGDEQFFGPGTRLTVL.

This clonotype was recorded at least ten times. This chain connects TRBV6-1 to TRBJ2-5; 9 bases agree with TRBD2. Germline CDR1 reads MNHNS; CDR2 reads SASEGT. After removal of 2 bases from V and 2 bases from J, the junction contained 3 bases not matched to a gene. This CDR3 is 15 amino acids long. The CDR3 DNA reads as TGTGCCAGCAGTGAAATGGCGGGGGGGCAAGAGACCCAGTACTTC. As protein: CASSEMAGGQETQYF.

This clonotype occurred many times. The chain has TRBV15 and TRBJ2-7; 10 bases fit TRBD1. Germline-derived CDR1 and CDR2 are LNHNV and YYDKDF (reference sequence). CDR3 length: 15 amino acids. V lost 1 base, J lost 5 bases, and 5 bases stayed unmatched. The CDR3 here is CATSRGDRGLDEQYF. CDR3 DNA sequence: TGTGCCACCAGCAGAGGTGACAGGGGGCTAGACGAGCAGTACTTC.

Ten or more counts support this clonotype. The chain joins TRBV11-2 to TRBJ2-7, with D tentatively TRBD2 (6 bases). Per the germline V gene, CDR1 is SGHAT and CDR2 is FQNNGV. Trimming removed 4 bases at V and 6 bases at J, with 19 bases between. This CDR3 has 15 amino acids. CDR3 coding DNA: TGTGCCAGCAGCTACGGGGGACCCCCCGAAAGCGAGCAGTACTTC. Translation: CASSYGGPPESEQYF.

The table lists this clonotype with many counts. The chain couples TRBV19 to TRBJ2-1, with no clear D. This CDR3 contains 13 residues. CDR1 and CDR2 (germline): LNHDA, SQIVND (reference sequence). The V end lost 7 bases, the J end lost 5 bases, and 12 bases lay between the germline ends. The CDR3 sequence is CASKDGVNNEQFF. CDR3 DNA: TGTGCCAGTAAAGACGGAGTGAACAATGAGCAGTTCTTC.

This clonotype was counted at least ten times. This sequence joins TRBV12-3 or TRBV12-4 and TRBJ1-5, with D unresolved. CDR3 size: 13 residues. With 3 bases removed from V and 5 bases from J, the gap between germline ends came to 8 bases. The CDR3 DNA is TGTGCCAGCAGTTTTGCCTTCGATCAGCCCCAGCATTTT. Amino acid sequence: CASSFAFDQPQHF.

The chain links TRBV5-1 to TRBJ1-1; D is uncertain. CDR3 length: 13 residues. Trimming cost V 0 bases and J 2 bases, with 5 bases left between them. Germline V lookup: CDR1 SGHRS, CDR2 YFSETQ. The CDR3, as DNA: TGCGCCAGCAGCTTGGACAGTAACACTGAAGCTTTCTTT. Protein product: CASSLDSNTEAFF.